Following are 16 T cell receptor beta chains from one sample sequenced in a study of blood T cell repertoires in COVID-19. TCRdb's table, derived via immunoSEQ multiplex PCR, lists solely in-frame clones and lacks some. The data show roughly 5,000 clones, with around nine tenths seen just once and around 20% held by the top ten. Source material: peripheral blood. These receptors all stem from a human donor in a cohort sampled during active COVID-19.

The chain links TRBV28 to TRBJ2-7; maybe TRBD2 (6 bases). The length of the CDR3 is 17 residues. The germline V and J ends were trimmed by 5 bases and 6 bases, with 26 bases remaining between them. Per the germline V gene, CDR1 is MDHEN and CDR2 is SYDVKM. CDR3 protein: CASSRDSADSREIEQYF. The CDR3 nucleotides are TGTGCCAGCAGTCGCGATTCGGCGGACTCCCGGGAGATCGAGCAGTACTTC.

This sequence joins TRBV7-6 and TRBJ1-1; D not certain. Germline CDR1 is SGHVS and CDR2 is FNYEAQ. This CDR3 has 14 amino acids. The V end was cut by 1 base, the J end by 5 bases, with 11 bases between. The chain's CDR3 is CASSLGRVPTEAFF. The DNA of the CDR3 is TGTGCCAGCAGCTTAGGACGGGTCCCGACTGAAGCTTTCTTT.

The chain uses TRBV7-8 and TRBJ2-5; 7 bases fit TRBD1. CDR1 and CDR2 (germline): SGHVS, FQNEAQ. CDR3 size: 14 residues. The ends lost 5 bases at V and 3 bases at J; junction bases unmatched: 6. This CDR3 reads CASSQNRGKETQYF. The DNA of the CDR3 is TGTGCCAGCAGCCAGAACAGGGGTAAAGAGACCCAGTACTTC.

This clone was seen only once. The rearrangement joins TRBV15 to TRBJ1-3; 7 bases are a match to TRBD1. V trimming: 3 bases; J trimming: 3 bases; junction bases outside the gene matches: 8. The CDR3 covers 16 residues. In germline, CDR1 is LNHNV, CDR2 YYDKDF (reference sequence). CDR3 bases: TGTGCCACCAGCAGTAATACAGGGGTCGGTGGAAACACCATATATTTT. Translated, it gives CATSSNTGVGGNTIYF. The complete variable domain, with remaining parts taken from reference TRBV15 and TRBJ1-3, reads DAMVIQNPRYQVTQFGKPVTLSCSQTLNHNVMYWYQQKSSQAPKLLFHYYDKDFNNEADTPDNFQSRRPNTSFCFLDIRSPGLGDTAMYLCATSSNTGVGGNTIYFGEGSWLTVV.

The J gene is TRBJ2-5, the V gene TRBV10-3, with D perhaps TRBD1 (6 bases). V was cut by 3 bases and J by 1 base, with 15 bases left in between. Germline loops: CDR1 ENHRY, CDR2 SYGVKD. This CDR3 has 16 amino acids. This CDR3 is CAISDPTGQLQETQYF. The CDR3 bases are TGTGCCATCAGTGACCCTACTGGACAGCTCCAAGAGACCCAGTACTTC.

The chain uses TRBV9 and TRBJ1-6; weak D call: TRBD1 (5 bases). Germline CDR1 is SGDLS and CDR2 is YYNGEE. Trimming removed 0 bases from V and 6 bases from J, with 10 bases in between. The CDR3 loop spans 15 amino acids. The CDR3 nucleotides read TGTGCCAGCAGCGTAGCAGGGCGGGGTAATTCACCCCTCCACTTT. Its protein product is CASSVAGRGNSPLHF.

This rearrangement joins TRBV6-5 to TRBJ1-2; D ambiguous. V lost 2 bases, J lost 6 bases, and 16 bases lay in between. Germline values: CDR1 MNHEY, CDR2 SVGAGI. CDR3 length: 15 amino acids. CDR3 protein: CASSYGSLGSNGYTF. The CDR3 coding sequence is TGTGCCAGCAGTTACGGGAGTCTGGGTTCAAATGGCTACACCTTC.

V usage is TRBV27 and J usage is TRBJ1-2; D gene unclear. The V end lost 3 bases, the J end lost 8 bases, and 10 bases lay between the germline ends. Germline V lookup: CDR1 MNHEY, CDR2 SMNVEV (reference sequence). CDR3 length: 12 residues. The CDR3 loop is CASSFRGGGYTF. The CDR3 DNA reads as TGTGCCAGCAGTTTTAGAGGAGGCGGCTACACCTTC.

The chain recombines TRBV5-1 with TRBJ1-5, with D unresolved. Germline values: CDR1 SGHRS, CDR2 YFSETQ. V was shortened by 1 base and J by 9 bases, with 20 bases between the two germline ends. This CDR3 region has 16 residues. The CDR3 coding sequence is TGCGCCAGCAGCTTGCGGCAGGTCCCCCTGTATCGGCCCCAGCATTTT. It is translated as CASSLRQVPLYRPQHF.

This chain links TRBV28 with TRBJ1-5; D may be TRBD1 (5 bases). Looked up from germline, CDR1 is MDHEN and CDR2 is SYDVKM. V shed 2 bases and J shed 7 bases, with 15 bases lying between them. The CDR3 spans 15 residues. CDR3 bases: TGTGCCAGCAGTTTAGGTCAGGGCTACCGGCAGCCCCAGCATTTT. Amino acids: CASSLGQGYRQPQHF.

Only a few counts were recorded for this clone. The chain uses TRBV9 and TRBJ1-2, with no clear D. Germline lookup yields CDR1 SGDLS and CDR2 YYNGEE. Deletions cut 6 bases from V and 4 bases from J, with 16 bases between. This CDR3 contains 14 residues. DNA of the CDR3: TGTGCCAGCACAGTATCCGGGGATGTCTATGGCTACACCTTC. It translates to CASTVSGDVYGYTF.

As DNA, the CDR3 is TGCGCCAGCAGCCCCAACGTCCTTCAGGGAATTGACAATCAGCCCCAGCATTTT. This codes for CASSPNVLQGIDNQPQHF. The gene calls are TRBV4-1 and TRBJ1-5, with D possibly TRBD1 on 5 matching bases. V was trimmed by 4 bases and J by 3 bases, leaving 22 bases between them. CDR3 size: 18 residues. Per the germline V gene, CDR1 is MGHRA and CDR2 is YSYEKL.

The genes are TRBV25-1 and TRBJ1-3, with 8 bases lining up with TRBD1. J was trimmed by 0 bases and V by 8 bases; bases with no gene match: 9. The CDR3 length is 16 residues. Germline CDR1 reads MGHDK; CDR2 reads SYGVNS. The CDR3, as DNA: TGTGCCAGCCGACCAGGGGGCTTCGGCTCTGGAAACACCATATATTTT. Amino acids: CASRPGGFGSGNTIYF. The entire variable domain, with the rest obtained from reference TRBV25-1 and TRBJ1-3, is as follows: EADIYQTPRYLVIGTGKKITLECSQTMGHDKMYWYQQDPGMELHLIHYSYGVNSTEKGDLSSESTVSRIRTEHFPLTLESARPSHTSQYLCASRPGGFGSGNTIYFGEGSWLTVV.

The chain uses TRBV2 and TRBJ2-7, with D possibly TRBD2 on 6 matching bases. The CDR3 is made up of 13 amino acids. The germline CDR1 and CDR2 sequences are SNHLY and FYNNEI. Trimming left V 5 bases short and J 3 bases short, with 11 bases between. The CDR3 sequence: CASSSSRGYEQYF. The CDR3 DNA is TGTGCCAGCAGTTCCTCGCGGGGCTACGAGCAGTACTTC. Full variable domain (outside the CDR3, taken from reference TRBV2 and TRBJ2-7): EPEVTQTPSHQVTQMGQEVILRCVPISNHLYFYWYRQILGQKVEFLVSFYNNEISEKSEIFDDQFSVERPDGSNFTLKIRSTKLEDSAMYFCASSSSRGYEQYFGPGTRLTVT.

The table lists this clone with a few counts. This chain joins TRBV18 and TRBJ1-5; D possibly corresponds to TRBD1 (5 bases). Trimming shortened V by 6 bases and J by 0 bases, and 9 bases separated the two germline ends. The CDR3 spans 14 residues. Germline values: CDR1 KGHSH, CDR2 LQKENI. Here the CDR3 reads CASSPDSSNQPQHF. In DNA form, the CDR3 reads TGTGCCAGCTCCCCTGACAGTAGCAATCAGCCCCAGCATTTT.

Turning to this clone: A junction end diverges from the germline sequence, so it may reflect a read error. The rearrangement links TRBV5-1 to TRBJ1-2; D possibly corresponds to TRBD1 (5 bases). The CDR3 is 13 amino acids. Germline lookup yields CDR1 SGHRS and CDR2 YFSETQ. The CDR3 DNA sequence: TGCGCCAGCAGCTTGAAGGACAACTCTGGCTACACCTTC. It specifies CASSLKDNSGYTF.